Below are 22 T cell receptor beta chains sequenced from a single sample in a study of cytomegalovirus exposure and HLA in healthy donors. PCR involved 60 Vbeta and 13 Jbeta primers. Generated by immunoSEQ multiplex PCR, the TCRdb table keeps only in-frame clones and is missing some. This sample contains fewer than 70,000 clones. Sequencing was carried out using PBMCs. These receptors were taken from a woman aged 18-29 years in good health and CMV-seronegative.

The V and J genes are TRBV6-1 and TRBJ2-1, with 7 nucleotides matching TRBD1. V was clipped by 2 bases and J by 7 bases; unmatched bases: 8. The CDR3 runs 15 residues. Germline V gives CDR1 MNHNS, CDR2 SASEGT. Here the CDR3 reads CASSELGRGLNEQFF. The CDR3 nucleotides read TGTGCCAGCAGTGAATTGGGTAGGGGGCTTAATGAGCAGTTCTTC.

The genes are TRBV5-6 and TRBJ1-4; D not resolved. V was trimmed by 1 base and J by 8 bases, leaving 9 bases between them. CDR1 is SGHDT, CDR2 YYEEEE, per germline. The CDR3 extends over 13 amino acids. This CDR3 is CASSLKAAEKLFF. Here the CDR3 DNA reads TGTGCCAGCAGCTTGAAAGCTGCGGAAAAACTGTTTTTT.

Here the CDR3 reads CASSHYTENTEAFF. The CDR3 nucleotides are TGCGCCAGCAGCCATTACACAGAGAACACTGAAGCTTTCTTT. The chain is built from TRBV4-1 and TRBJ1-1, with unresolved D. The CDR3 covers 14 residues. Per the germline V gene, CDR1 is MGHRA and CDR2 is YSYEKL. Trimming stripped 3 bases from V and 1 base from J, with 9 bases between.

CDR3 region: CASSGRDLSSYEQYF. The CDR3 bases are TGTGCCAGCAGTGGTCGGGACTTAAGCTCCTACGAGCAGTACTTC. V and J are TRBV25-1 and TRBJ2-7; tentative D call: TRBD2 (6 bases). CDR1 is MGHDK, CDR2 SYGVNS, per germline. Trimming took off 4 bases at V and 0 bases at J, with 13 bases between the two ends. The CDR3 is 15 residues long.

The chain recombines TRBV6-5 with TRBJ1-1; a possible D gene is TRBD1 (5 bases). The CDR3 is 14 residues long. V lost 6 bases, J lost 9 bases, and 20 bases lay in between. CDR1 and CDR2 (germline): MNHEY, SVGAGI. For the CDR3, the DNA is TGTGCCAGCAGGCCCATCCAGGGAAGATCCAAAGCTTTCTTT. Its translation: CASRPIQGRSKAFF.

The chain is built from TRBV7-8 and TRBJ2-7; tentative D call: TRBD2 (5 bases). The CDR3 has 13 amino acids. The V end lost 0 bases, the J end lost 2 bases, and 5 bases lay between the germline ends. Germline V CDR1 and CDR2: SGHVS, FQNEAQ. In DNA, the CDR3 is TGTGCCAGCAGCTTAGCCGGGGCCTACGAGCAGTACTTC. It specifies CASSLAGAYEQYF.

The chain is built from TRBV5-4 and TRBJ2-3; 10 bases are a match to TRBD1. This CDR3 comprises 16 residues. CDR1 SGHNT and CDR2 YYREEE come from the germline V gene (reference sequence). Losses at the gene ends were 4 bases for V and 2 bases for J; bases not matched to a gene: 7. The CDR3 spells CASSVRDRGNTDTQYF. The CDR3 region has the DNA TGTGCCAGCAGCGTCCGGGACAGGGGTAACACAGATACGCAGTATTTT.

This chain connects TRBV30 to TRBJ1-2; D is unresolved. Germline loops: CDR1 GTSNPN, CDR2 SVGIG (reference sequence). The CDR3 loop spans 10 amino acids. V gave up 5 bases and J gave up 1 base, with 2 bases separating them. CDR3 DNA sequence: TGTGCCTGGCATAACTATGGCTACACCTTC. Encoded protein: CAWHNYGYTF.

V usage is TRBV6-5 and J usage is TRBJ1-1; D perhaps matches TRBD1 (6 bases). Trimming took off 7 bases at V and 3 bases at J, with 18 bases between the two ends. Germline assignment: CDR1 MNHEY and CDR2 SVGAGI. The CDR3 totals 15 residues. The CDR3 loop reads CASTQHPEGDTEAFF. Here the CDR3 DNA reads TGTGCCAGCACCCAACACCCAGAGGGGGACACTGAAGCTTTCTTT.

In DNA form, the CDR3 reads TGCGCCAGCAGCCGTGGACTTCTGCAACGCGCCAACTATGGCTACACCTTC. Protein product: CASSRGLLQRANYGYTF. The chain joins TRBV4-1 to TRBJ1-2; no definite D call. Germline CDR1 and CDR2: MGHRA and YSYEKL. The V end was cut by 4 bases, the J end by 2 bases, with 20 bases between. This CDR3 has 17 residues.

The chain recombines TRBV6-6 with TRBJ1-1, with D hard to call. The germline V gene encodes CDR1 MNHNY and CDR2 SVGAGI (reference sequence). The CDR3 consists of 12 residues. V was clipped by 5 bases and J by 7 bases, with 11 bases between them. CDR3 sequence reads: CASSDPGYEAFF. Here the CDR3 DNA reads TGTGCCAGCAGTGACCCCGGGTATGAAGCTTTCTTT.

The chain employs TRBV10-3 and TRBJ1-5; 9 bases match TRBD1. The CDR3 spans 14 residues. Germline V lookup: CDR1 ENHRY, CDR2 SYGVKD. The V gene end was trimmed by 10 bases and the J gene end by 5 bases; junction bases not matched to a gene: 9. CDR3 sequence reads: CATKPGQGYQPQHF. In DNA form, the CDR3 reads TGTGCCACCAAGCCGGGACAGGGTTATCAGCCCCAGCATTTT.

The CDR3 reads CASSPGTSGRLSEQFF. The CDR3 coding sequence is TGCGCCAGCAGCCCGGGGACTAGCGGGAGGTTGTCTGAGCAGTTCTTC. The genes are TRBV5-1 and TRBJ2-1, with 15 positions matching TRBD2. This CDR3 is built from 16 residues. After removal of 4 bases from V and 9 bases from J, the junction contained 8 bases not matched to a gene. Germline CDR1 and CDR2: SGHRS and YFSETQ.

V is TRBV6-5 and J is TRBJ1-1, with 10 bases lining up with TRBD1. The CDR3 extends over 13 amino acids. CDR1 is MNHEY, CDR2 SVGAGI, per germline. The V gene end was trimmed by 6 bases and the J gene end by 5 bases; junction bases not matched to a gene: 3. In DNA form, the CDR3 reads TGTGCCAGCAGCAAGGGACAGGGGACTGAAGCTTTCTTT. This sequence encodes CASSKGQGTEAFF.

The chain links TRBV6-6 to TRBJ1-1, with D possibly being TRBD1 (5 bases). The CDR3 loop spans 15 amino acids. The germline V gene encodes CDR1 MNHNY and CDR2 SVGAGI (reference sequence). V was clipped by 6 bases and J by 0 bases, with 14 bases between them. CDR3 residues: CASRTETALNTEAFF. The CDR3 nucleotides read TGTGCCAGCAGGACAGAAACGGCTTTGAACACTGAAGCTTTCTTT.

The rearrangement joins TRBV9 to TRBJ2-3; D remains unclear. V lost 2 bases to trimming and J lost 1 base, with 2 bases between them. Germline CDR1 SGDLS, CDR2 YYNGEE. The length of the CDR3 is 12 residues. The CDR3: CASSVGTDTQYF. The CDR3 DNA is TGTGCCAGCAGCGTCGGCACAGATACGCAGTATTTT.

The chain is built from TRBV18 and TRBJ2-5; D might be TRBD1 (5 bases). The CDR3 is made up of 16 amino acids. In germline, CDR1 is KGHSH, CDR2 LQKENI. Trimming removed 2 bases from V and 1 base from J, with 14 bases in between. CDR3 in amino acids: CASSPGTPRGQETQYF. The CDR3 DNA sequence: TGTGCCAGCTCACCAGGCACCCCAAGGGGCCAAGAGACCCAGTACTTC.

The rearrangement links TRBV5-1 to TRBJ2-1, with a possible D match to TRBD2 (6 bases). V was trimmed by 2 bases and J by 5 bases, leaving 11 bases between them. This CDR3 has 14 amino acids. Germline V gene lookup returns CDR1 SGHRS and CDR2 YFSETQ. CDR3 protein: CASSLLAEDNEQFF. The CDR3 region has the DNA TGCGCCAGCAGCTTATTAGCGGAGGACAATGAGCAGTTCTTC.

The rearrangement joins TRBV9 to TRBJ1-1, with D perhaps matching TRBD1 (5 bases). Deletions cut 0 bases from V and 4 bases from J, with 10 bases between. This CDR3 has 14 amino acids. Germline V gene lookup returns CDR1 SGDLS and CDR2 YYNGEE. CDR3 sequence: CASSVGSGGTEAFF. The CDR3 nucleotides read TGTGCCAGCAGCGTAGGGTCGGGGGGCACTGAAGCTTTCTTT. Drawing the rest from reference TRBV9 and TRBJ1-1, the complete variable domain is DSGVTQTPKHLITATGQRVTLRCSPRSGDLSVYWYQQSLDQGLQFLIQYYNGEERAKGNILERFSAQQFPDLHSELNLSSLELGDSALYFCASSVGSGGTEAFFGQGTRLTVV.

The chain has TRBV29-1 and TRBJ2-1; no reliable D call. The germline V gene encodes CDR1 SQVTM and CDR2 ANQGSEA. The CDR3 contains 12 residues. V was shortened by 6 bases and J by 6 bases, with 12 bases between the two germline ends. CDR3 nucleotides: TGCAGCGTGGAGATGAGAGGCAATGAGCAGTTCTTC. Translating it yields CSVEMRGNEQFF.

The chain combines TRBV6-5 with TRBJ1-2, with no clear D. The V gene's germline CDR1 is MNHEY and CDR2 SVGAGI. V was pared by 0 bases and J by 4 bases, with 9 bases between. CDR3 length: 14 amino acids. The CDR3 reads CASSYSQEGYGYTF. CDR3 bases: TGTGCCAGCAGTTACTCGCAGGAGGGCTATGGCTACACCTTC.

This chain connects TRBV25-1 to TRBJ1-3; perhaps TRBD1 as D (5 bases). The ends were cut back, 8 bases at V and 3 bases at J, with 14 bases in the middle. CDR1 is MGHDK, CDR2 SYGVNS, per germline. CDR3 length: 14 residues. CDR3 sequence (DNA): TGTGCCAGCTCTGGGGGGGAGTATGGAAACACCATATATTTT. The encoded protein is CASSGGEYGNTIYF.